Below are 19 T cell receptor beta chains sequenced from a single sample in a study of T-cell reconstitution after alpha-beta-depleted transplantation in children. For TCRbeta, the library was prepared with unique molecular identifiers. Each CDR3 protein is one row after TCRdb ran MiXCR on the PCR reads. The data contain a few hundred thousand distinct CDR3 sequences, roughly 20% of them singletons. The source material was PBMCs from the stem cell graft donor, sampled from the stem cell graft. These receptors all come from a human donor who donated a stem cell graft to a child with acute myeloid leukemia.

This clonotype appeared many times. CDR3: CASSSSSGHEQFF. The CDR3 DNA is TGTGCCAGCAGCTCCTCTAGCGGCCATGAGCAGTTCTTC. The rearrangement joins TRBV9 to TRBJ2-1, with 7 bases matching TRBD2. V shed 4 bases, J shed 8 bases, and the junction held 6 bases outside the gene matches. The CDR3 sequence is 13 residues long. Per the germline V gene, CDR1 is SGDLS and CDR2 is YYNGEE.

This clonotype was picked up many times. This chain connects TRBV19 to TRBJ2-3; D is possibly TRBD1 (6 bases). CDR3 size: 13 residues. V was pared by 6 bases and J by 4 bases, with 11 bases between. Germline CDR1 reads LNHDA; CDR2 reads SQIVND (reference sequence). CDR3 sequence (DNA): TGTGCCAGTAGCCCACAGGGCGCAGATACGCAGTATTTT. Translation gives CASSPQGADTQYF.

The CDR3 region has the DNA TGTGCCAGCTCACCGGCCCCCAGCGGGTTAGGAGAGACCCAGTACTTC. Its translation is CASSPAPSGLGETQYF. This chain connects TRBV18 to TRBJ2-5, with D maybe TRBD2 (6 bases). The CDR3 contains 16 residues. Trimming stripped 3 bases from V and 4 bases from J, with 18 bases between. CDR1 and CDR2 (germline): KGHSH, LQKENI.

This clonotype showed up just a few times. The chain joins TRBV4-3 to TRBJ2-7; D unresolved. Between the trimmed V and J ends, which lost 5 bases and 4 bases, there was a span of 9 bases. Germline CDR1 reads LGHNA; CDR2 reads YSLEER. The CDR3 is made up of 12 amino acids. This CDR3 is CASSKGGYEQYF. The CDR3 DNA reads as TGCGCCAGCAGCAAGGGTGGGTACGAGCAGTACTTC.

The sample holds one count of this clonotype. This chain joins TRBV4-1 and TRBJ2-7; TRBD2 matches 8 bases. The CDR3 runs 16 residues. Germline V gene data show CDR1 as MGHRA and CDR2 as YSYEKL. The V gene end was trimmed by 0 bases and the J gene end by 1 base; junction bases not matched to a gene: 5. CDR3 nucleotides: TGCGCCAGCAGCCAAGAACTAGCGGTCGATTCCTACGAGCAGTACTTC. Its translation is CASSQELAVDSYEQYF.

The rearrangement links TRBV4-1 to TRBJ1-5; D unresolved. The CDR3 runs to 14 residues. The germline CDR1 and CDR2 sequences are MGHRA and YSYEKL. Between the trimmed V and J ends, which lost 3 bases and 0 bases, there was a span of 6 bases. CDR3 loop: CASSHLYSNQPQHF. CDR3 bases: TGCGCCAGCAGCCACCTCTATAGCAATCAGCCCCAGCATTTT.

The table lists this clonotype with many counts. CDR3 region: CSALDGEQFF. The DNA for the CDR3 is TGCAGCGCCCTGGATGGGGAGCAGTTCTTC. This chain joins TRBV29-1 and TRBJ2-1; no reliable D call. This CDR3 contains 10 residues. V was trimmed by 7 bases and J by 10 bases, leaving 11 bases between them. The V gene's germline CDR1 is SQVTM and CDR2 ANQGSEA.

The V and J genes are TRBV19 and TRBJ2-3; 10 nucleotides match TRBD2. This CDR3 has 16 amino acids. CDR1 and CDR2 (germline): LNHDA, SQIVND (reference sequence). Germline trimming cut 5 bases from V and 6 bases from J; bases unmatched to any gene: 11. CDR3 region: CASSRGASGSLDTQYF. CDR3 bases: TGTGCCAGTAGTCGCGGGGCTAGCGGGAGTCTGGATACGCAGTATTTT.

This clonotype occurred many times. The CDR3 DNA is TGCAGCGTTGAAAGGCAGGGACACCAGAACACTGAAGCTTTCTTT. Translated: CSVERQGHQNTEAFF. This chain joins TRBV29-1 and TRBJ1-1; TRBD1 might be the D (6 bases). Germline values: CDR1 SQVTM, CDR2 ANQGSEA. Trimming cost V 2 bases and J 1 base, with 14 bases left between them. This CDR3 has 15 residues.

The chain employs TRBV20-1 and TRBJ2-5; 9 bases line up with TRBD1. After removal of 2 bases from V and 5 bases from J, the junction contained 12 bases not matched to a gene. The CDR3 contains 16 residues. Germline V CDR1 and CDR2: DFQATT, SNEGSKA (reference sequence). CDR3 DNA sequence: TGCAGTGCTAGATCCTCCCCCGGACAGGGGTGGGAGACCCAGTACTTC. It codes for CSARSSPGQGWETQYF.

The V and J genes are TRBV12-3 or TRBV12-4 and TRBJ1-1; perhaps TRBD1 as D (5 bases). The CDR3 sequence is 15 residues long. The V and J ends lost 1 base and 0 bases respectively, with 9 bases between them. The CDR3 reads CASSLGRQLNTEAFF. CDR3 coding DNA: TGTGCCAGCAGTTTAGGGAGACAGTTGAACACTGAAGCTTTCTTT.

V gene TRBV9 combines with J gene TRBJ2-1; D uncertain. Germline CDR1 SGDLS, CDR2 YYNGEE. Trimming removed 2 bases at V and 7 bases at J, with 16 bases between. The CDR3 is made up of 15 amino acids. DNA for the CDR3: TGTGCCAGCAGCGTTCCAAACGATGGCAAAAATGAGCAGTTCTTC. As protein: CASSVPNDGKNEQFF.

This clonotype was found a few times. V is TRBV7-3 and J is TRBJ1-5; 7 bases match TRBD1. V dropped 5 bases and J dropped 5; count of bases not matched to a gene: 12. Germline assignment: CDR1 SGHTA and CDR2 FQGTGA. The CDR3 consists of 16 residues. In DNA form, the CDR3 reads TGTGCCAGCAGCGCGACAGGGAATAGGCTCGATCAGCCCCAGCATTTT. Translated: CASSATGNRLDQPQHF.

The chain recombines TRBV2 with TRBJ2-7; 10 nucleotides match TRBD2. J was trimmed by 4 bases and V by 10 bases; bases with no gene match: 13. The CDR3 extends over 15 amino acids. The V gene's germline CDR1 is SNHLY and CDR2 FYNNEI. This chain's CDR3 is CAIRPWPSGSYEQYF. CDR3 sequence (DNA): TGTGCCATACGGCCCTGGCCTAGCGGGAGTTACGAGCAGTACTTC.

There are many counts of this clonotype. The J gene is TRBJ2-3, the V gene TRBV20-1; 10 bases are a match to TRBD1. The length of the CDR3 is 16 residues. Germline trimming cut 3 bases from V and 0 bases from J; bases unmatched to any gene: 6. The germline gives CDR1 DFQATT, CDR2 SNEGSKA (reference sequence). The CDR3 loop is CSASVGQGLSTDTQYF. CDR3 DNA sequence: TGCAGTGCTAGTGTGGGACAGGGGCTCAGCACAGATACGCAGTATTTT.

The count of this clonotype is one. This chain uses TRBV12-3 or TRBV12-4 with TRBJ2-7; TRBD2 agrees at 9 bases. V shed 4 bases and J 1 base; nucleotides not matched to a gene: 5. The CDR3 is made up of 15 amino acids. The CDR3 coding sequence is TGTGCCAGCAGTTCGTTAGCGGGAGTTTCCTACGAGCAGTACTTC. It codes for CASSSLAGVSYEQYF.

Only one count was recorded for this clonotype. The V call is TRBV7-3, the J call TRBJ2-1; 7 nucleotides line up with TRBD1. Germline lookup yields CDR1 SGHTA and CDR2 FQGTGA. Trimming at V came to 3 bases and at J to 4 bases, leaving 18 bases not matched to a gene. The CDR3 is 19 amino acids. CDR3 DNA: TGTGCCAGCAGCTTTAGAGGTGGGGACAGCCCAACGGTGTACAATGAGCAGTTCTTC. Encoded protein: CASSFRGGDSPTVYNEQFF.

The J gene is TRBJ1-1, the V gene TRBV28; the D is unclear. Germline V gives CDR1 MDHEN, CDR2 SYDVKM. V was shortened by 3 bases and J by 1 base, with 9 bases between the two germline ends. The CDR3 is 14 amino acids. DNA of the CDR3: TGTGCCAGCAGTTTCTCCCCACCGAACACTGAAGCTTTCTTT. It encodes CASSFSPPNTEAFF.

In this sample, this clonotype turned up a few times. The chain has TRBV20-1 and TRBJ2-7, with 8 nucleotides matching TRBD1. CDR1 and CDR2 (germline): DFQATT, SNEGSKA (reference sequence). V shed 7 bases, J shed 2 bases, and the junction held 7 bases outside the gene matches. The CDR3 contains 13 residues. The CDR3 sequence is CSVPRGPTYEQYF. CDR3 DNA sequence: TGCAGTGTTCCCAGGGGGCCAACCTACGAGCAGTACTTC.